The subject of this entry is one T cell receptor (beta chain). The data are from a study of blood T cells in healthy people across ages. It was with a sample-barcoded 5' primer and a J-beta primer mix that a second PCR of about 7 to 12 cycles was run. MiXCR was run by TCRdb on the 5' RACE reads, yielding one entry per CDR3 protein. This table holds roughly 800,000 distinct CDR3 sequences, over 45% found once. Germline-derived CDR1 and CDR2 are SGHTA and FQGNSA. Trimming pared 5 bases from V and 8 bases from J, leaving 16 bases between. The CDR3 is 14 amino acids. What was sequenced was blood. This clonotype was obtained from a young man in good health. This sequence joins TRBV7-2 and TRBJ2-1, with D possibly TRBD1 on 5 matching bases. The CDR3 nucleotides read TGTGCCAGCAGCCGACAAACGTTAGGGGATGAGCAGTTCTTC. Its translation is CASSRQTLGDEQFF.